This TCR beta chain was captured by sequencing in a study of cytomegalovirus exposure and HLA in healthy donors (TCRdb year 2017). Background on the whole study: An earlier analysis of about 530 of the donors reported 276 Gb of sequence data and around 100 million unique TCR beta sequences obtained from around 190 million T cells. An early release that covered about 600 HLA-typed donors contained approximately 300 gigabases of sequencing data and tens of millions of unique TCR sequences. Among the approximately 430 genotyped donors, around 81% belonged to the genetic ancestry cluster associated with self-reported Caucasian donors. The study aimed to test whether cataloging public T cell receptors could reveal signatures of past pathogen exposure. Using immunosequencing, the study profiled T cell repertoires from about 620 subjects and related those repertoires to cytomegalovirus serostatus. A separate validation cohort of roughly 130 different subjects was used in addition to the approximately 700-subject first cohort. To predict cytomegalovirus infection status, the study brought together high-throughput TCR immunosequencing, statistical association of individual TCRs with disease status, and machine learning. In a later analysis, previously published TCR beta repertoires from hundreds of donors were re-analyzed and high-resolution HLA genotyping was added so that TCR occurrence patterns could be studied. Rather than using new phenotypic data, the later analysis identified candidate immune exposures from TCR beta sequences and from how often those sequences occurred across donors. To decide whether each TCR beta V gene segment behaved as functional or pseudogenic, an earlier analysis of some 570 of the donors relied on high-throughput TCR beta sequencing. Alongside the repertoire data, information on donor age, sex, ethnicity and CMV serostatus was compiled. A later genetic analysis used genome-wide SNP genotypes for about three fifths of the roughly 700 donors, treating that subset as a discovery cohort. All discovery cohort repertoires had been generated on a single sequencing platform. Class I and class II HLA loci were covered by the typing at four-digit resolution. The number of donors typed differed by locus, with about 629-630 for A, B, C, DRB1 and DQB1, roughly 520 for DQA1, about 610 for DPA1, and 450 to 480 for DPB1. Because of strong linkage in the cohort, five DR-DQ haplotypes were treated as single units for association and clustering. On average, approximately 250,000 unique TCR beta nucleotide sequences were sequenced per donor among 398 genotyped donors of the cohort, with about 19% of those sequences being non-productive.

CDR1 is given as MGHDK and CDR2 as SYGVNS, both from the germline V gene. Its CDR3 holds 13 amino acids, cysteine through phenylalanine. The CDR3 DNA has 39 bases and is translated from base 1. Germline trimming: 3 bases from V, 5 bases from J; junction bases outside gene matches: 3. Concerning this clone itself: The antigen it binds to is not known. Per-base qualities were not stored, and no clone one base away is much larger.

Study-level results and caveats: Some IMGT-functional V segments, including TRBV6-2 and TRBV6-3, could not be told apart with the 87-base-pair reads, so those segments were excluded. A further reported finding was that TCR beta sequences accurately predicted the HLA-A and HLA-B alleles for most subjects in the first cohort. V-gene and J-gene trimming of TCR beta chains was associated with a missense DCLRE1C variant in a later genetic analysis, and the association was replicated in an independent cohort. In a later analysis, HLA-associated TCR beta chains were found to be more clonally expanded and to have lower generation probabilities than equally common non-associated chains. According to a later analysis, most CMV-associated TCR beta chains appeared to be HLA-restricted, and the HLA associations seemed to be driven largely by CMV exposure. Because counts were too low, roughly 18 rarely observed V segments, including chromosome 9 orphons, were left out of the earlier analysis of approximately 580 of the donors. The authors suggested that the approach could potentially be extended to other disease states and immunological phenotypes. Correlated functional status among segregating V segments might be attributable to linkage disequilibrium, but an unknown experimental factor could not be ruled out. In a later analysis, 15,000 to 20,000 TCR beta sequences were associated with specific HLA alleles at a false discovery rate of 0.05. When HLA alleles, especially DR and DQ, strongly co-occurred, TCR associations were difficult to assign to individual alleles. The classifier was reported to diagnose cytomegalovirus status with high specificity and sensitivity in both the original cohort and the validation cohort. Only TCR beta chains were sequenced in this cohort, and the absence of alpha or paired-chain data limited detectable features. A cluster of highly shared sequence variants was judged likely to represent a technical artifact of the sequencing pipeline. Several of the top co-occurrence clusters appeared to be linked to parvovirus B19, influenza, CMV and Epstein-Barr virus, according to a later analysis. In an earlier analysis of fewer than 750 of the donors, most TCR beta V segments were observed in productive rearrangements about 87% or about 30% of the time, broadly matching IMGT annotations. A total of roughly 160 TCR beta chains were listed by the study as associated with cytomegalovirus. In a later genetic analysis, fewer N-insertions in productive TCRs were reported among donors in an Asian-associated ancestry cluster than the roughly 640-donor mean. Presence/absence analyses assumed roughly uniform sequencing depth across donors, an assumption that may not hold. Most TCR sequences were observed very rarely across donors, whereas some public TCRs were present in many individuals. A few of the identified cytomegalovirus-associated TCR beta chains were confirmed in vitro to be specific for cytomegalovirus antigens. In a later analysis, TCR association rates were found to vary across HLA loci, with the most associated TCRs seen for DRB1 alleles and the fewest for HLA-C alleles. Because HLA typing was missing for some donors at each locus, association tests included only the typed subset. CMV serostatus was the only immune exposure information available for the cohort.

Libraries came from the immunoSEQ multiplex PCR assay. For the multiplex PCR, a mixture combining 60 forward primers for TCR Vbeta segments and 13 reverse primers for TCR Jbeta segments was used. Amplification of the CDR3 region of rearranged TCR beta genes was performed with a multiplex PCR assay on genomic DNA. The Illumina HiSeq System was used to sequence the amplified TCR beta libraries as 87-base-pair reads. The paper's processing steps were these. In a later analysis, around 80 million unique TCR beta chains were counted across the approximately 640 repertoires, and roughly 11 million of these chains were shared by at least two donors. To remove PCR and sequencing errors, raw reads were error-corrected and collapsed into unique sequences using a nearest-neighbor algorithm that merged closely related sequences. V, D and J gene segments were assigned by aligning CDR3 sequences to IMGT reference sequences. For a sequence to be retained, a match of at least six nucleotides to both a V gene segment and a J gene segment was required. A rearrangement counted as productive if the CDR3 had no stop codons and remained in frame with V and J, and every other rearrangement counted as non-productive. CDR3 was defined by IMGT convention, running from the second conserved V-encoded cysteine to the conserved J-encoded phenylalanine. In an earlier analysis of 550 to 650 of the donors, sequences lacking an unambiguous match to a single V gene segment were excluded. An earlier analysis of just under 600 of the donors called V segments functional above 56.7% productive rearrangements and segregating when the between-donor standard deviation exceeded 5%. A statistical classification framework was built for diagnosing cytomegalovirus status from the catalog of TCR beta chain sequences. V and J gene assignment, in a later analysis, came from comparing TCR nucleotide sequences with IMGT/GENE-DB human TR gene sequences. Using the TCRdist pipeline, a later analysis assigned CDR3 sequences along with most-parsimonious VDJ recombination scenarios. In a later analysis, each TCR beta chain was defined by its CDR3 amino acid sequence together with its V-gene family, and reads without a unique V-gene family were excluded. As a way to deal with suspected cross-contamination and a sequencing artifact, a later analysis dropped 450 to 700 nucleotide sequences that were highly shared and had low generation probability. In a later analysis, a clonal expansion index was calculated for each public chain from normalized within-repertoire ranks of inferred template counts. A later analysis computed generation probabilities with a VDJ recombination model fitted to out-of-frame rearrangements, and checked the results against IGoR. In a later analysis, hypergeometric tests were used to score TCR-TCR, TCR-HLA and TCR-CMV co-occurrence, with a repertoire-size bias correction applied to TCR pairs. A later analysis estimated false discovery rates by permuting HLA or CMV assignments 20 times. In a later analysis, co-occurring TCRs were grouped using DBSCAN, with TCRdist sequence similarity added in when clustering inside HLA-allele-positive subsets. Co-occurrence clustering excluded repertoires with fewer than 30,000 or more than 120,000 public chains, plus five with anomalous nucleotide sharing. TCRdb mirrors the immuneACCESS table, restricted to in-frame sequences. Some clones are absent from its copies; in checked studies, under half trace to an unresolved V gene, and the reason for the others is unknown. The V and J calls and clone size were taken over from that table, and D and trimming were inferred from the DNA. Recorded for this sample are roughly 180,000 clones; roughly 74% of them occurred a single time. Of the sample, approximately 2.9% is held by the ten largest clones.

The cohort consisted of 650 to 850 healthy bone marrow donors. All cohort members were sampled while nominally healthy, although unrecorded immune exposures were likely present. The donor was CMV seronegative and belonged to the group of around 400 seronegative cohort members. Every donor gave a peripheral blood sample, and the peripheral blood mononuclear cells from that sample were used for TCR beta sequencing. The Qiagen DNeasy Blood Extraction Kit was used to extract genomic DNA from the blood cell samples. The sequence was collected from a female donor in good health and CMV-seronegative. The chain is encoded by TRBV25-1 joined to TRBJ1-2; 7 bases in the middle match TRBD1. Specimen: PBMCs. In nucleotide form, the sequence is TGTGCCAGCAGTGAGGGACAGTTGTATGGCTACACCTTC. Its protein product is CASSEGQLYGYTF.